This is a list of T cell receptor beta chains from one sample in a study of T-cell memory formation after mild COVID-19. MiXCR, applied by TCRdb to the 5' RACE reads, yields one record per CDR3 protein. The repertoire consists of about 240,000 distinct CDR3 sequences, with over 9% occurring once and the leading ten covering 20% to 25%. The sample comprised PBMCs or a T cell subset sorted from them (not recorded which). All receptors derive from a young man who had mild COVID-19 (a few samples of this study predate the infection). Cell type and time point are not known. The CDR3 runs from the conserved cysteine through the conserved F or W. D genes are given only for firm matches.

len	v_gene	d_gene	CDR3aa
14	TRBV18	.	CASSPTQLQSEQYF
14	TRBV7-8	TRBD1	CASHGTGYDTEAFF
13	TRBV5-1	.	CASSWGSVETQYF
12	TRBV5-1	.	CASSDVGNEQFF
16	TRBV16	.	CASSHSLDRNTGELFF
14	TRBV5-1	.	CASSAQGAHYGYTF
15	TRBV11-2	.	CASSLRAGVIEGAFF
13	TRBV7-3	.	CASSLIGLGEQFF
15	TRBV11-2	TRBD1	CASSLIGQGNDEQFF
13	TRBV30	TRBD1	CAWSVQGAETQYF
14	TRBV4-3	.	CASSASGQNTEAFF
13	TRBV7-9	TRBD1	CASRSNRGEGYTF
14	TRBV19	.	CASSMGGQIETQYF
14	TRBV24-1	.	CATSASTAYNEQFF
15	TRBV28	.	CASSFGTGSTGELFF
15	TRBV6-4	.	CASSDGPGARTEAFF
15	TRBV2	.	CASRDWAPNTGELFF